The clone carrying this TCR beta chain was observed once. CDR1 is MNHNS and CDR2 is SASEGT in the germline V gene. The CDR3 length is 14 residues. V lost 8 bases to trimming and J lost 7 bases, with 19 bases between them. The sample belongs to a study of PD-1 blockade in classical Hodgkin lymphoma. Time point denoted: cycle 4 day 1 (C4D1), after more than 5 weeks of nivolumab. Every single patient, without exception, relapsed after autologous stem cell transplantation, and brentuximab vedotin exposure varied. Only in-frame clones appear in the TCRdb table, and some are missing; sequencing was by immunoSEQ multiplex PCR. Of roughly 90,000 clones in the sample, 83% were seen once.

V and J are TRBV6-1 and TRBJ2-3, with D possibly matching TRBD1 (5 bases). Source: peripheral blood mononuclear cells (PBMCs), taken before the fourth cycle of nivolumab. This clonotype was sampled from a human donor with classical Hodgkin lymphoma. This chain's CDR3 is CASALREARNTQYF. In DNA form, the CDR3 reads TGTGCCAGCGCCCTCAGGGAAGCTCGAAATACGCAGTATTTT.